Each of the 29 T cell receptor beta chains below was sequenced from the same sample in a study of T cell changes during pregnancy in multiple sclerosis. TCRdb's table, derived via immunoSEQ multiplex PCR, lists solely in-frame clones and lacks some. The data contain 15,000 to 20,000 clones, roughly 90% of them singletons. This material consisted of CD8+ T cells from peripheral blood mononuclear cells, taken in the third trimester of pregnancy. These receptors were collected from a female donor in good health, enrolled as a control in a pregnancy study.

The CDR3 loop reads CASSKGRVVGDEQYF. The CDR3 bases are TGTGCCAGCAGCAAAGGGAGGGTGGTCGGCGACGAGCAGTACTTC. This chain links TRBV21-1 with TRBJ2-7; the D call in the table, TRBD2, was not verified against the DNA. TRBV21-1 is assigned pseudogene status. The CDR3 consists of 15 residues.

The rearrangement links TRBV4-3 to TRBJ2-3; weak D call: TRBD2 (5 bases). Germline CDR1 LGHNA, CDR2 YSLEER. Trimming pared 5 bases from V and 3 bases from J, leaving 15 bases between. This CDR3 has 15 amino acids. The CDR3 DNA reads TGCGCCAGCAGCACTAGATCTGACCGGACAGATACGCAGTATTTT. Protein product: CASSTRSDRTDTQYF.

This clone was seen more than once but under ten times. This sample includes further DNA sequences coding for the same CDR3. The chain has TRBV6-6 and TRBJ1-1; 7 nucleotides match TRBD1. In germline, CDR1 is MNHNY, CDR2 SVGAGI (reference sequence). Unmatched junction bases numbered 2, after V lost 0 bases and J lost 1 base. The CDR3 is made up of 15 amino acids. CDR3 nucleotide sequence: TGTGCCAGCAGTTACTCGACAGGGCAGAACACTGAAGCTTTCTTT. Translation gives CASSYSTGQNTEAFF.

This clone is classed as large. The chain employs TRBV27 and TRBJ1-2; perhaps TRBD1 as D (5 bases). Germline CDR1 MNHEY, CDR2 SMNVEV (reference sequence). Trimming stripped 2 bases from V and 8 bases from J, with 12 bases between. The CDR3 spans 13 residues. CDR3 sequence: CASSLGGGFGYTF. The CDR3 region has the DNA TGTGCCAGCAGTTTAGGGGGGGGATTCGGCTACACCTTC.

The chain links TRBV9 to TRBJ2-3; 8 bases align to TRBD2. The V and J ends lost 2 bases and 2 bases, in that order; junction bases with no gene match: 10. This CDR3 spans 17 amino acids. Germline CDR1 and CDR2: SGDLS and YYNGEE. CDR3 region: CASSVPGRGAITDTQYF. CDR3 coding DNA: TGTGCCAGCAGCGTCCCTGGGCGGGGGGCAATCACAGATACGCAGTATTTT.

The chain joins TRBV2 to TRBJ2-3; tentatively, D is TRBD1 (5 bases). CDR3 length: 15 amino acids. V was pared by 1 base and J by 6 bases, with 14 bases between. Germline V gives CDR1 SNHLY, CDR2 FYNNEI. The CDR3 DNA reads TGTGCCAGCAGTGAAGGGGGCAGAGTATGGGATACGCAGTATTTT. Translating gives CASSEGGRVWDTQYF.

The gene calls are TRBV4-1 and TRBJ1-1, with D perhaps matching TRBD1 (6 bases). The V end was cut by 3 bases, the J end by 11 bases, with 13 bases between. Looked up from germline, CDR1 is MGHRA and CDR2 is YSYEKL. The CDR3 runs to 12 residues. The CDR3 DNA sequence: TGCGCCAGCAGCCAGGGGAACAGGGAGGCTTTCTTT. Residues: CASSQGNREAFF.

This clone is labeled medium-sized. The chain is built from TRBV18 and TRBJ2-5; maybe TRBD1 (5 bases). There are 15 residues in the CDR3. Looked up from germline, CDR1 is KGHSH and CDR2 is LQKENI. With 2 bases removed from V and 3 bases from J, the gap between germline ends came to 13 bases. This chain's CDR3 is CASSPVAGQKETQYF. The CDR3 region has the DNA TGTGCCAGCTCACCAGTGGCAGGGCAGAAAGAGACCCAGTACTTC.

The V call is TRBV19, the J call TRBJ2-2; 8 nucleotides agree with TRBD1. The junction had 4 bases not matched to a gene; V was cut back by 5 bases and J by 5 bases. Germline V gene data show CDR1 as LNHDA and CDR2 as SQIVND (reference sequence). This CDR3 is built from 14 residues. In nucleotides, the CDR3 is TGTGCCAGTAGTGAACGGACAGGGACCGGGGAGCTGTTTTTT. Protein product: CASSERTGTGELFF.

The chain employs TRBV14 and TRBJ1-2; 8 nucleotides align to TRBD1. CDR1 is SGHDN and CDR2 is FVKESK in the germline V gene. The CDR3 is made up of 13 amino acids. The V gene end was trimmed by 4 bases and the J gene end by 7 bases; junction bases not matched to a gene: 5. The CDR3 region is CASSPQDRAGYTF. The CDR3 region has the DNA TGTGCCAGCAGCCCCCAGGACAGGGCTGGCTACACCTTC.

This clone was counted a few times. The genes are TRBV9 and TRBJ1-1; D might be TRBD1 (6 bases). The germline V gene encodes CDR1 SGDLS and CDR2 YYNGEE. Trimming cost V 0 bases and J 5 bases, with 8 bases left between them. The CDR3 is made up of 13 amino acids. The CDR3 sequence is CASSVGDTTEAFF. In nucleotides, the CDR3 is TGTGCCAGCAGCGTAGGGGACACTACTGAAGCTTTCTTT.

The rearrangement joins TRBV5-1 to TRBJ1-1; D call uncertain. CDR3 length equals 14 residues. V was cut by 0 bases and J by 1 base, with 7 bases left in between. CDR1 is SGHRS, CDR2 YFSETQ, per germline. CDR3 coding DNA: TGCGCCAGCAGCTTGGGGGCAGCGAACACTGAAGCTTTCTTT. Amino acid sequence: CASSLGAANTEAFF. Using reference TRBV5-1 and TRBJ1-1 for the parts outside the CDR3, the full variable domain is KAGVTQTPRYLIKTRGQQVTLSCSPISGHRSVSWYQQTPGQGLQFLFEYFSETQRNKGNFPGRFSGRQFSNSRSEMNVSTLELGDSALYLCASSLGAANTEAFFGQGTRLTVV.

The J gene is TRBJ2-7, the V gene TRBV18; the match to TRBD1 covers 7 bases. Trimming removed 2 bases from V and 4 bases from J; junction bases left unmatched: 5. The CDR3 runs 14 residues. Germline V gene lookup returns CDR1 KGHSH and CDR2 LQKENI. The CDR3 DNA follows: TGTGCCAGCTCACCAGGGACAGATCCTTACGAGCAGTACTTC. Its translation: CASSPGTDPYEQYF. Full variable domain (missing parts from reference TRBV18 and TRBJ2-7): NAGVMQNPRHLVRRRGQEARLRCSPMKGHSHVYWYRQLPEEGLKFMVYLQKENIIDESGMPKERFSAEFPKEGPSILRIQQVVRGDSAAYFCASSPGTDPYEQYFGPGTRLTVT.

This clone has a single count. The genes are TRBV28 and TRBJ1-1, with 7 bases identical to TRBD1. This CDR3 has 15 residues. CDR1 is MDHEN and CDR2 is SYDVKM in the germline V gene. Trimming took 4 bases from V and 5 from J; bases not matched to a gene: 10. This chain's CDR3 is CASSSPDRVGTEAFF. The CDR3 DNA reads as TGTGCCAGCAGTTCCCCTGACAGGGTTGGAACTGAAGCTTTCTTT.

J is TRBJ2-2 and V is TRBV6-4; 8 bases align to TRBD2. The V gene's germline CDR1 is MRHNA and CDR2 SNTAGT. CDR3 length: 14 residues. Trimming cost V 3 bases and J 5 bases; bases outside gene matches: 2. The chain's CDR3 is CASSEGGGTGELFF. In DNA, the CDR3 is TGTGCCAGCAGTGAAGGCGGGGGGACCGGGGAGCTGTTTTTT.

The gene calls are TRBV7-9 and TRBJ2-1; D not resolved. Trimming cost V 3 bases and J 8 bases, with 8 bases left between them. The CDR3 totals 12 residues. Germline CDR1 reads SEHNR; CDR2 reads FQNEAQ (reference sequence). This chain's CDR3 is CASSFVSDEQFF. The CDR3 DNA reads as TGTGCCAGCAGCTTTGTTTCGGATGAGCAGTTCTTC.

DNA of the CDR3: TGTGCCAGCAGCTTAGATTCCTCGGGGGAGCAGTACTTC. Its translation: CASSLDSSGEQYF. The rearrangement joins TRBV11-3 to TRBJ2-7; the D gene is possibly TRBD2 (5 bases). V was trimmed by 0 bases and J by 7 bases, leaving 10 bases between them. Germline CDR1 and CDR2: SGHNT and YENEEA. The length of the CDR3 is 13 residues.

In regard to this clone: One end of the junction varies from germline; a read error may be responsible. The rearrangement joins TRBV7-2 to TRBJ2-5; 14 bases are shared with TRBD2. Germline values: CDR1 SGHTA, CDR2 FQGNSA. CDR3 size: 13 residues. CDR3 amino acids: CASSPGLAGDPDF. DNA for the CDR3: TGTGCCAGCAGCCCGGGACTAGCGGGGGACCCGGACTTC.

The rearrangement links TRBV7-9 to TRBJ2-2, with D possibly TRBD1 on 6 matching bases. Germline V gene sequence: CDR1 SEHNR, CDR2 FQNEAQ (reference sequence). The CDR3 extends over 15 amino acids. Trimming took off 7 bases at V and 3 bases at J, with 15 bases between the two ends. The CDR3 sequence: CASTNWDTYTGELFF. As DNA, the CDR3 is TGTGCCAGCACCAATTGGGACACCTACACCGGGGAGCTGTTTTTT.

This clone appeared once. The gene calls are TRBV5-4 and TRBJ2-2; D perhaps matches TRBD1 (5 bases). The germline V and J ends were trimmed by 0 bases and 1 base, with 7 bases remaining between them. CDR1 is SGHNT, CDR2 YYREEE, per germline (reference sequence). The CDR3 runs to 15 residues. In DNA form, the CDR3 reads TGTGCCAGCAGCTTGGAGGGGATGAACACCGGGGAGCTGTTTTTT. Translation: CASSLEGMNTGELFF.

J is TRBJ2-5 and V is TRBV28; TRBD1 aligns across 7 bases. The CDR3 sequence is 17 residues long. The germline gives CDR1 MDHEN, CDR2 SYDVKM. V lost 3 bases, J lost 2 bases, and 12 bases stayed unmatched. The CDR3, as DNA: TGTGCCAGCAGTTTGCTGACAGGGTCGGAGACACAAGAGACCCAGTACTTC. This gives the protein CASSLLTGSETQETQYF.

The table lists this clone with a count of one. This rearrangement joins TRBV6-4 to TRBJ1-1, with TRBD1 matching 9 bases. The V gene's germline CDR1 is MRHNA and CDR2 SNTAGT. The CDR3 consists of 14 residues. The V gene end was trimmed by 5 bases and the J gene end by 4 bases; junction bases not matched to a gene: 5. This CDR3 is CASSPGTGITEAFF. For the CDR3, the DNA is TGTGCCAGCAGTCCCGGGACAGGGATCACTGAAGCTTTCTTT.

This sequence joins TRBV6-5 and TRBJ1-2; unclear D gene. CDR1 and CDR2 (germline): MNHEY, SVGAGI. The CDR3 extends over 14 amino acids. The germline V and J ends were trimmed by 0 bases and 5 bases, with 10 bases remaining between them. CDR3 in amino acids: CASSYSSPGYGYTF. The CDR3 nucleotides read TGTGCCAGCAGTTACTCAAGCCCGGGGTATGGCTACACCTTC.

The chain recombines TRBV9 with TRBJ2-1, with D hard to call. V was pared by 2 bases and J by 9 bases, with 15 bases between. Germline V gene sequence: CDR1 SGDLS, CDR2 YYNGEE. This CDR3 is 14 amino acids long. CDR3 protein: CASSVYPWAGEQFF. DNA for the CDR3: TGTGCCAGCAGCGTGTACCCCTGGGCCGGTGAGCAGTTCTTC.

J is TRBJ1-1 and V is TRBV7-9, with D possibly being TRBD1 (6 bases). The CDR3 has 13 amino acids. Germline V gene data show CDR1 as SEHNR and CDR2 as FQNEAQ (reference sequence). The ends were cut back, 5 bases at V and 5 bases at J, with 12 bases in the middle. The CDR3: CASSIDRITEAFF. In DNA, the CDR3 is TGTGCCAGCAGCATTGACAGGATAACTGAAGCTTTCTTT.

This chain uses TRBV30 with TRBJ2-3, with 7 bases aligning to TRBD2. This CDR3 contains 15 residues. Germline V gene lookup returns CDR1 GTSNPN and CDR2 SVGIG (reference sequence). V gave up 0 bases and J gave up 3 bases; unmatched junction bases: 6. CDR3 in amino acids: CAWSVREGPTDTQYF. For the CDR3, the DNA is TGTGCCTGGAGTGTAAGGGAGGGACCGACAGATACGCAGTATTTT.

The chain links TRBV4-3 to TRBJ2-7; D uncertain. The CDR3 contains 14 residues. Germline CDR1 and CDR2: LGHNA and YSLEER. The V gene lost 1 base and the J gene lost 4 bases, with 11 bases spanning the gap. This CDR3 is CASSQVVSGYEQYF. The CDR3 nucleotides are TGCGCCAGCAGCCAAGTAGTGTCAGGATACGAGCAGTACTTC.

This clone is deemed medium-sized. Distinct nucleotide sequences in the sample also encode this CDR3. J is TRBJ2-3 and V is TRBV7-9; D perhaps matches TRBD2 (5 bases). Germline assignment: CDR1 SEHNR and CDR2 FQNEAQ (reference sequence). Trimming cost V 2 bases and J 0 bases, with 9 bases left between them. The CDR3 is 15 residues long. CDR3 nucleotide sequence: TGTGCCAGCAGCTTATCGGGGTCCAGCACAGATACGCAGTATTTT. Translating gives CASSLSGSSTDTQYF.

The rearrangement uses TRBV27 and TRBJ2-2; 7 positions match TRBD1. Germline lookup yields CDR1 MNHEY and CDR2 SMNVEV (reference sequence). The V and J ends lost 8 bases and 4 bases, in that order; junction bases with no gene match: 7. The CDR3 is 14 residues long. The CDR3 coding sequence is TGTGCCAGCGCCCGACAGGGATTCACCGGGGAGCTGTTTTTT. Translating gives CASARQGFTGELFF.